Shown below are 21 T cell receptor beta chains from a single sample sequenced in a study of response to subunit inactivated influenza vaccine. Each CDR3 protein gets one entry after TCRdb re-called the RT-PCR reads with MiXCR. This table has about 160,000 distinct CDR3 sequences, around 9.9% appearing once. Material: non-naive T cells sorted from PBMCs, obtained more than 35 days after vaccination. The receptor set was obtained from a man aged 45-65 years who received an inactivated influenza vaccine.

This clonotype was counted many times. The CDR3 loop reads CASSPPAWTEAFF. For the CDR3, the DNA is TGTGCCAGCAGTCCGCCGGCCTGGACTGAAGCTTTCTTT. The gene calls are TRBV12-3 or TRBV12-4 and TRBJ1-1, with unresolved D. This CDR3 contains 13 residues. The V and J ends lost 5 bases and 5 bases respectively, with 12 bases between them.

This rearrangement joins TRBV20-1 to TRBJ2-1; D remains unclear. V gave up 6 bases and J gave up 4 bases, with 16 bases separating them. The CDR3 is made up of 14 amino acids. In germline, CDR1 is DFQATT, CDR2 SNEGSKA (reference sequence). The CDR3 coding sequence is TGCAGTGCGAAGGTGGTGCAACTGTACAATGAGCAGTTCTTC. This gives the protein CSAKVVQLYNEQFF.

This clonotype was observed a handful of times. The genes are TRBV6-1 and TRBJ2-2; the match to TRBD1 covers 7 bases. The CDR3 is made up of 16 amino acids. V shed 5 bases, J shed 0 bases, and the junction held 6 bases outside the gene matches. Germline assignment: CDR1 MNHNS and CDR2 SASEGT. The CDR3 spells CASSRQGSANTGELFF. In DNA, the CDR3 is TGTGCCAGCAGTAGACAGGGATCGGCGAACACCGGGGAGCTGTTTTTT.

The chain combines TRBV4-2 with TRBJ1-2; TRBD1 matches 7 bases. From germline, CDR1 is LGHNA and CDR2 YNFKEQ. The CDR3 runs to 15 residues. V shed 0 bases, J shed 4 bases, and the junction held 5 bases outside the gene matches. The CDR3 spells CASSQDRQGGYGYTF. The DNA of the CDR3 is TGTGCCAGCAGCCAAGATCGACAGGGAGGCTATGGCTACACCTTC.

Written as DNA, the CDR3 is TGTGCCAGCAGTTTTAACCCCCTGAGGGTCTATGGCTACACCTTC. Translated, it gives CASSFNPLRVYGYTF. The V call is TRBV28, the J call TRBJ1-2; D gene unclear. Trimming took 3 bases from V and 4 from J, leaving 15 bases between them. The CDR3 runs to 15 residues. The V gene's germline CDR1 is MDHEN and CDR2 SYDVKM.

This chain links TRBV10-3 with TRBJ2-3; TRBD1 is a possible D gene (8 bases). V lost 0 bases and J lost 0, with 16 bases in between. CDR3 length equals 18 residues. Germline CDR1 and CDR2: ENHRY and SYGVKD. CDR3 nucleotide sequence: TGTGCCATCAGTGAGTCGATGGGAGGGACAGGAAGCACAGATACGCAGTATTTT. Amino acids: CAISESMGGTGSTDTQYF.

This clonotype turned up a few times. The rearrangement uses TRBV7-2 and TRBJ2-1, with D hard to call. Germline lookup yields CDR1 SGHTA and CDR2 FQGNSA. CDR3 length: 18 amino acids. V gave up 2 bases and J gave up 1 base, with 18 bases separating them. The CDR3 region has the DNA TGTGCCAGCAGCTTAACGGGTAACAATCTCGGATCCTACAATGAGCAGTTCTTC. Translating gives CASSLTGNNLGSYNEQFF.

The CDR3 loop reads CASSFPWTANTGELFF. CDR3 sequence (DNA): TGTGCCAGCAGTTTCCCATGGACGGCGAACACCGGGGAGCTGTTTTTT. This chain links TRBV28 with TRBJ2-2; no definite D call. Germline V gives CDR1 MDHEN, CDR2 SYDVKM. The V gene lost 3 bases and the J gene lost 0 bases, with 11 bases spanning the gap. The CDR3 is made up of 16 amino acids. The full variable domain, rest sourced from reference TRBV28 and TRBJ2-2, is DVKVTQSSRYLVKRTGEKVFLECVQDMDHENMFWYRQDPGLGLRLIYFSYDVKMKEKGDIPEGYSVSREKKERFSLILESASTNQTSMYLCASSFPWTANTGELFFGEGSRLTVL.

This clonotype was counted many times. The chain couples TRBV20-1 to TRBJ2-5; D assignment may be TRBD1 or TRBD2 (7 bases each). CDR1 and CDR2 from the germline V gene are DFQATT and SNEGSKA (reference sequence). This CDR3 contains 14 residues. With 0 bases removed from V and 4 bases from J, the gap between germline ends came to 12 bases. The CDR3 spells CSARDQGGRETQYF. The DNA of the CDR3 is TGCAGTGCTAGAGATCAGGGGGGGAGAGAGACCCAGTACTTC.

The chain uses TRBV27 and TRBJ1-2; D not resolved. The CDR3 spans 13 residues. V was pared by 4 bases and J by 4 bases, with 10 bases between. The V gene's germline CDR1 is MNHEY and CDR2 SMNVEV (reference sequence). This CDR3 is CASSSMGSYGYTF. Here the CDR3 DNA reads TGTGCCAGCAGTTCGATGGGGAGCTATGGCTACACCTTC.

This rearrangement joins TRBV12-3 or TRBV12-4 to TRBJ2-5; D gene ambiguous. The CDR3 consists of 12 residues. V was pared by 4 bases and J by 5 bases, with 8 bases between. The CDR3 DNA reads TGTGCCAGCAGTTCGGACCGGGAGACCCAGTACTTC. Its translation: CASSSDRETQYF.

This clonotype has a count of ten or more. CDR3 in amino acids: CASSVGLGSTDTQYF. CDR3 DNA sequence: TGTGCCAGCAGCGTAGGGCTGGGCAGCACAGATACGCAGTATTTT. The chain joins TRBV9 to TRBJ2-3; D is unresolved. The germline gives CDR1 SGDLS, CDR2 YYNGEE. This CDR3 contains 15 residues. The germline V and J ends were trimmed by 0 bases and 0 bases, with 8 bases remaining between them.

This clonotype was counted a few times. The CDR3 coding sequence is TGTGCCAGCAGCCAAGGGACAGTGAATGGAAACACCATATATTTT. It translates to CASSQGTVNGNTIYF. This sequence joins TRBV7-2 and TRBJ1-3; 7 positions agree with TRBD1. The CDR3 is 15 amino acids. V gave up 5 bases and J gave up 3 bases; unmatched junction bases: 7. The germline gives CDR1 SGHTA, CDR2 FQGNSA. Full variable domain (rest looked up from reference TRBV7-2 and TRBJ1-3): GAGVSQSPSNKVTEKGKDVELRCDPISGHTALYWYRQSLGQGLEFLIYFQGNSAPDKSGLPSDRFSAERTGGSVSTLTIQRTQQEDSAVYLCASSQGTVNGNTIYFGEGSWLTVV.

The gene calls are TRBV20-1 and TRBJ2-3, with D perhaps matching TRBD1 or TRBD2 (5 bases each). The length of the CDR3 is 12 residues. Per germline, CDR1 DFQATT and CDR2 SNEGSKA (reference sequence). V dropped 5 bases and J dropped 6 bases, with 12 bases sitting between them. The CDR3 spells CSASRGPDTQYF. The CDR3 region has the DNA TGCAGTGCTTCGAGGGGCCCGGATACGCAGTATTTT.

V is TRBV6-2 or TRBV6-3 and J is TRBJ2-7, with D possibly being TRBD2 (5 bases). The CDR3 loop spans 15 amino acids. With 5 bases removed from V and 2 bases from J, the gap between germline ends came to 16 bases. Germline V gene sequence: CDR1 MNHEY, CDR2 SVGEGT. CDR3 DNA sequence: TGTGCCAGCAGTGGACGGCGGACTGGAACCTACGAGCAGTACTTC. Translated, it gives CASSGRRTGTYEQYF.

The sample holds many counts of this clonotype. This chain links TRBV11-2 with TRBJ2-7; 12 nucleotides match TRBD2. The germline gives CDR1 SGHAT, CDR2 FQNNGV. CDR3 length: 20 amino acids. V gave up 1 base and J gave up 2 bases; unmatched junction bases: 15. CDR3 residues: CASSLVASSGGAGSTYEQYF. DNA for the CDR3: TGTGCCAGCAGCTTAGTGGCGTCTAGCGGGGGGGCTGGTTCAACCTACGAGCAGTACTTC.

This clonotype appeared many times. The chain has TRBV28 and TRBJ1-2; 11 bases line up with TRBD1. The CDR3 covers 16 residues. Germline assignment: CDR1 MDHEN and CDR2 SYDVKM. The trim removed 8 bases at V and 5 bases at J, leaving 13 bases unmatched. The CDR3 here is CASAGTGTGGSYGYTF. The CDR3 DNA sequence: TGTGCCAGCGCGGGTACCGGGACAGGGGGGAGTTATGGCTACACCTTC.

This clonotype was seen a few times. The rearrangement links TRBV12-1 to TRBJ2-5; TRBD1, the table's D call, lacks a check against the DNA. TRBV12-1 represents a pseudogene. The CDR3 length is 15 residues. CDR3 sequence reads: CASSFPGQGKETQYF. The CDR3 DNA reads as TGTGCCAGCAGCTTCCCAGGACAGGGTAAAGAGACCCAGTACTTC.

Here the CDR3 reads CASSPRGGRGYPDTQYF. As DNA, the CDR3 is TGTGCCAGCAGCCCCAGAGGTGGCAGGGGATACCCTGATACGCAGTATTTT. This chain uses TRBV11-3 with TRBJ2-3; D might be TRBD1 (6 bases). V lost 5 bases and J lost 6, with 24 bases in between. The CDR3 runs to 17 residues. Germline CDR1 reads SGHNT; CDR2 reads YENEEA.

This clonotype was seen a few times. The V call is TRBV19, the J call TRBJ2-5, with 8 bases aligning to TRBD2. The CDR3 length is 15 residues. V gave up 3 bases and J gave up 2 bases; unmatched junction bases: 5. Germline V gives CDR1 LNHDA, CDR2 SQIVND (reference sequence). In nucleotides, the CDR3 is TGTGCCAGTAGTATGGGTAGCGGGAAACAAGAGACCCAGTACTTC. Translated: CASSMGSGKQETQYF. Full variable domain (missing parts from reference TRBV19 and TRBJ2-5): DGGITQSPKYLFRKEGQNVTLSCEQNLNHDAMYWYRQDPGQGLRLIYYSQIVNDFQKGDIAEGYSVSREKKESFPLTVTSAQKNPTAFYLCASSMGSGKQETQYFGPGTRLLVL.

This chain joins TRBV4-1 and TRBJ1-5; no firm D call. V was shortened by 4 bases and J by 7 bases, with 11 bases between the two germline ends. CDR1 is MGHRA, CDR2 YSYEKL, per germline. The CDR3 sequence is 13 residues long. As DNA, the CDR3 is TGCGCCAGCAGCCGGTTTGGAGGGCAGCCCCAGCATTTT. This gives the protein CASSRFGGQPQHF.